Below, 17 T cell receptor beta chains from the same sample are listed, as sequenced in a study of blood T cell repertoires in COVID-19. Clones were sequenced by immunoSEQ multiplex PCR, and TCRdb holds only the in-frame ones, with some missing. The sample holds about 240,000 clones, 75% to 85% seen once. Sequenced input: peripheral blood. The receptors originated from a woman of 80 years or more with COVID-19, enrolled during active disease.

The table lists this clone with a count of one. The chain employs TRBV19 and TRBJ2-7; 7 bases align to TRBD2. V gave up 1 base and J gave up 3 bases; unmatched junction bases: 9. The CDR3 is 16 amino acids. The V gene's germline CDR1 is LNHDA and CDR2 SQIVND (reference sequence). CDR3 nucleotides: TGTGCCAGTAGTATAGGATCAGCGGGGAACTTCTACGAGCAGTACTTC. Translating gives CASSIGSAGNFYEQYF.

The genes are TRBV30 and TRBJ1-4; D is perhaps TRBD1 (6 bases). Trimming took off 3 bases at V and 5 bases at J, with 16 bases between the two ends. In germline, CDR1 is GTSNPN, CDR2 SVGIG (reference sequence). The CDR3 has 15 amino acids. The CDR3 sequence is CAWRAGTLPNEKLFF. The CDR3 DNA follows: TGTGCCTGGAGAGCCGGGACACTCCCGAATGAAAAACTGTTTTTT.

The V call is TRBV6-2 or TRBV6-3, the J call TRBJ2-5; 7 positions match TRBD1. With V trimmed by 2 bases and J by 1 base, 10 bases remained unmatched. CDR3 length: 17 residues. CDR1 is MNHEY, CDR2 SVGEGT, per germline. The CDR3: CASSYADRGRPQETQYF. The CDR3 coding sequence is TGTGCCAGCAGTTACGCCGATAGGGGGCGGCCCCAAGAGACCCAGTACTTC.

The chain recombines TRBV4-2 with TRBJ2-3, with 7 bases identical to TRBD2. J was trimmed by 4 bases and V by 4 bases; bases with no gene match: 8. The CDR3 spans 15 residues. The V gene's germline CDR1 is LGHNA and CDR2 YNFKEQ. Here the CDR3 DNA reads TGTGCCAGCAGCCCGCGGGAGAAGGGAGCAGATACGCAGTATTTT. The encoded protein is CASSPREKGADTQYF.

CDR3 bases: TGTGCCAGCAGCCCATACCTGACAGGTGACTCCGGCTACACCTTC. As protein: CASSPYLTGDSGYTF. The rearrangement links TRBV7-3 to TRBJ1-2, with D tentatively TRBD1 (6 bases). The germline CDR1 and CDR2 sequences are SGHTA and FQGTGA. V was pared by 5 bases and J by 8 bases, with 21 bases between. The CDR3 is made up of 15 amino acids.

On this clone itself: One end of the junction does not line up with germline, which may come from a read error. This chain joins TRBV7-9 and TRBJ1-6; no clear D. This CDR3 is 12 amino acids long. Germline V lookup: CDR1 SEHNR, CDR2 FQNEAQ (reference sequence). CDR3 nucleotide sequence: TGTGCCAGCAGCTCCGATAATTCACCCCTCCACTTT. It yields the protein CASSSDNSPLHF.

V and J are TRBV10-1 and TRBJ1-1; D may be TRBD1 (6 bases). The ends were cut back, 0 bases at V and 1 base at J, with 6 bases in the middle. The germline CDR1 and CDR2 sequences are WNHNN and SYGVQD (reference sequence). The CDR3 consists of 14 residues. The CDR3 is CASSESTGNTEAFF. The CDR3 DNA follows: TGCGCCAGCAGTGAGTCGACAGGGAACACTGAAGCTTTCTTT.

The genes are TRBV6-1 and TRBJ1-5, with D maybe TRBD1 (5 bases). Trimming removed 3 bases from V and 8 bases from J, with 17 bases in between. The CDR3 runs 15 residues. The V gene's germline CDR1 is MNHNS and CDR2 SASEGT. The CDR3 DNA sequence: TGTGCCAGCAGTGAGGGGGAGGGGAGGCTTAAGCCCCAGCATTTT. Encoded protein: CASSEGEGRLKPQHF.

The gene calls are TRBV19 and TRBJ1-3; maybe TRBD1 (5 bases). Deletions cut 7 bases from V and 8 bases from J, with 18 bases between. The CDR3 has 14 amino acids. Per germline, CDR1 LNHDA and CDR2 SQIVND (reference sequence). CDR3 nucleotide sequence: TGTGCCAGTAAAGCGGGACCCGAGGCGGACACCATATATTTT. Translated, it gives CASKAGPEADTIYF.

CDR3 in amino acids: CASSLAWREETQYF. The CDR3 bases are TGTGCCAGCAGCTTGGCCTGGAGGGAAGAGACCCAGTACTTC. The chain couples TRBV5-4 to TRBJ2-5; D may be TRBD2 (6 bases). The V gene's germline CDR1 is SGHNT and CDR2 YYREEE (reference sequence). Trimming pared 0 bases from V and 3 bases from J, leaving 9 bases between. The CDR3 has 14 amino acids.

The chain has TRBV6-2 or TRBV6-3 and TRBJ1-5, with TRBD1 identical over 7 bases. Trimming removed 4 bases from V and 0 bases from J; junction bases left unmatched: 6. CDR1 MNHEY and CDR2 SVGEGT come from the germline V gene. The CDR3 loop spans 16 amino acids. The DNA for the CDR3 is TGTGCCAGCAGTTTCGGGACAGTGAATAGCAATCAGCCCCAGCATTTT. This encodes CASSFGTVNSNQPQHF.

This clone was seen a single time. The V and J genes are TRBV28 and TRBJ1-5; tentative D call: TRBD1 (6 bases). The germline V gene encodes CDR1 MDHEN and CDR2 SYDVKM. The CDR3 is 19 residues long. Trimming left V 3 bases short and J 6 bases short, with 27 bases between. Here the CDR3 reads CASSFPPGRGWGIGQPQHF. CDR3 sequence (DNA): TGTGCCAGCAGTTTCCCTCCGGGCAGGGGATGGGGAATTGGTCAGCCCCAGCATTTT.

The V gene is TRBV2, the J gene TRBJ2-1; the match to TRBD2 covers 10 bases. The CDR3 has 15 amino acids. CDR1 and CDR2 (germline): SNHLY, FYNNEI. J lost 4 bases, V lost 11 bases, and 11 bases had no gene match. CDR3 sequence: CAGAPGLATYNEQFF. In DNA form, the CDR3 reads TGTGCCGGCGCGCCGGGACTAGCGACTTACAATGAGCAGTTCTTC.

The V gene is TRBV11-2, the J gene TRBJ2-4; unclear D gene. The V and J ends lost 5 bases and 9 bases respectively, with 11 bases between them. The length of the CDR3 is 12 residues. Germline V lookup: CDR1 SGHAT, CDR2 FQNNGV. In nucleotides, the CDR3 is TGTGCCAGCAGCCCAACGTACGGCATTCAGTACTTC. Translated, it gives CASSPTYGIQYF.

The CDR3 here is CASSVVAGEITGELFF. As DNA, the CDR3 is TGTGCCAGCAGCGTAGTAGCGGGAGAAATTACCGGGGAGCTGTTTTTT. The chain employs TRBV9 and TRBJ2-2; the match to TRBD2 covers 9 bases. The germline CDR1 and CDR2 sequences are SGDLS and YYNGEE. The length of the CDR3 is 16 residues. The V gene end was trimmed by 0 bases and the J gene end by 5 bases; junction bases not matched to a gene: 5.

This rearrangement joins TRBV10-1 to TRBJ2-3, with a possible D match to TRBD1 (6 bases). The germline CDR1 and CDR2 sequences are WNHNN and SYGVQD (reference sequence). This CDR3 comprises 13 residues. With 3 bases removed from V and 3 bases from J, the gap between germline ends came to 7 bases. The CDR3 sequence is CASSDRGTDTQYF. DNA of the CDR3: TGCGCCAGCAGTGACAGGGGAACAGATACGCAGTATTTT.

This chain connects TRBV28 to TRBJ2-3; 7 bases align to TRBD2. The CDR3 length is 16 residues. Germline assignment: CDR1 MDHEN and CDR2 SYDVKM. Trimming removed 1 base from V and 2 bases from J; junction bases left unmatched: 6. CDR3 in amino acids: CASSLFAGADTDTQYF. In DNA, the CDR3 is TGTGCCAGCAGTTTATTTGCGGGAGCCGACACAGATACGCAGTATTTT.